The T cell receptor (beta chain) described here comes from a study of blood T cell repertoires in COVID-19. Overall study context: The origin of the acute and convalescent COVID-19 samples was the United States, Italy and Spain.

Per germline, CDR1 MGHRA and CDR2 YSYEKL. The length of the CDR3 is 17 residues. The V and J ends lost 0 bases and 3 bases, in that order; junction bases with no gene match: 11. Measured with immunoSEQ multiplex PCR; TCRdb has only the in-frame clones, and not every one. The sample has about 64,000 clones, 80% to 90% seen once; the top ten hold around 5.4%. The sequence came from a woman aged 60-75 years with acute or convalescent COVID-19. Sample: peripheral blood. The gene calls are TRBV4-1 and TRBJ2-7; 7 nucleotides match TRBD1. CDR3 amino acids: CASSQDLWGQTLYEQYF. CDR3 bases: TGCGCCAGCAGCCAAGATCTTTGGGGACAGACTCTCTACGAGCAGTACTTC.